Reported below is one T cell receptor beta chain. Its binding antigen is unknown. Per-nucleotide qualities are absent, and no much larger clonotype sits a single base away. The method was the immunoSEQ multiplex PCR assay. For the multiplex PCR, a mixture combining 60 forward primers for TCR Vbeta segments and 13 reverse primers for TCR Jbeta segments was used. A multiplex PCR assay on genomic DNA amplified the CDR3 region of rearranged TCR beta genes. Amplified TCR beta libraries were sequenced as 87-base-pair reads on the Illumina HiSeq System. The authors' analysis ran thus. A later analysis counted approximately 84 million unique TCR beta chains across the 666 repertoires, and roughly 11 million of these chains were shared by at least two donors. To remove PCR and sequencing errors, raw reads were error-corrected and collapsed into unique sequences using a nearest-neighbor algorithm that merged closely related sequences. CDR3 sequences were aligned to IMGT reference sequences to assign V, D and J gene segments. For a sequence to be retained, at least a six-nucleotide match to both a V gene segment and a J gene segment was required. Rearrangements were classified as productive when the CDR3 lacked stop codons and remained in frame with V and J, and all other rearrangements were classified as non-productive. CDR3 was defined according to IMGT convention as the region running from the second conserved V-encoded cysteine to the conserved J-encoded phenylalanine. Sequences without an unambiguous match to a single V gene segment were excluded from the earlier analysis of a few hundred of the donors. An earlier analysis of 587 of the donors called V segments functional above 56.7% productive rearrangements and segregating when the between-donor standard deviation exceeded 5%. A statistical classification framework was built for diagnosing cytomegalovirus status from the catalog of TCR beta chain sequences. In a later analysis, TCR nucleotide sequences were compared against IMGT/GENE-DB human TR gene sequences so that V and J genes could be assigned. The TCRdist pipeline was used in a later analysis to assign CDR3 sequences and most-parsimonious VDJ recombination scenarios. In a later analysis, every TCR beta chain was defined by the combination of its CDR3 amino acid sequence and its V-gene family, and reads without a unique V-gene family were dropped. In a later analysis, 500 to 650 highly shared, low-generation-probability nucleotide sequences were removed to address suspected cross-contamination and a sequencing artifact. A later analysis calculated a clonal expansion index for each public chain from normalized within-repertoire ranks of inferred template counts. In a later analysis, generation probabilities were computed using a VDJ recombination model fitted to out-of-frame rearrangements, and the results were checked against IGoR. In a later analysis, hypergeometric tests were used to score TCR-TCR, TCR-HLA and TCR-CMV co-occurrence, with a repertoire-size bias correction applied to TCR pairs. To estimate false discovery rates, a later analysis permuted the HLA or CMV assignments 20 times. In a later analysis, co-occurring TCRs were grouped using DBSCAN, with TCRdist sequence similarity added in when clustering inside HLA-allele-positive subsets. Repertoires with fewer than 30,000 or more than 120,000 public chains, plus five repertoires with anomalous nucleotide sharing, were excluded from co-occurrence clustering. TCRdb provides this immuneACCESS table in a form limited to in-frame rearrangements. Some clones are lacking; in checked studies, under half of them reflect an unresolved V gene, and why the rest are absent is not known. V and J calls and clone size are those listed in that table; D and trimming were worked out from the DNA. The sample yields 120,000 or so clones; about 72% were counted once. The leading ten clones occupy about 5% of the sample.

The CDR3, from cysteine to phenylalanine, totals 14 residues. Left in the record is the CDR3 DNA by itself, 42 bases read in frame from the first base. Based on the germline V gene, the CDR1 and CDR2 sequences are SGHDN and FVKESK. V and J are truncated by 4 bases and 3 bases respectively, leaving an intervening sequence of 10 bases. This sample is drawn from a study of cytomegalovirus exposure and HLA in healthy donors (dated by TCRdb to the late 2010s). Regarding the research as a whole: In an earlier analysis of around 540 of the donors, under 300 Gb of sequence data and just under 120 million unique TCR beta sequences from 150 million to 200 million T cells were reported. Donor age, sex, ethnicity and CMV serostatus were collected together with the repertoire data. Several DR-DQ haplotypes were handled as single units for association and clustering, since linkage in the cohort was strong. The number of donors typed differed by locus, with roughly 620-630 for A, B, C, DRB1 and DQB1, more than 500 for DQA1, under 610 for DPA1, and under 490 for DPB1. Genome-wide SNP genotypes for about 65% of the roughly 670 donors were used in a later genetic analysis, which treated that subset as a discovery cohort. The study aimed to test whether signatures of past pathogen exposure could be identified by cataloging public T cell receptors. A later analysis re-examined previously published TCR beta repertoires from more than 550 donors and added high-resolution HLA genotyping to investigate patterns of TCR occurrence. Along with the approximately 700-subject first cohort, a separate validation cohort of about 110 different subjects was used. Among the roughly 430 genotyped donors, roughly 80% belonged to the genetic ancestry cluster associated with self-reported Caucasian donors. Every discovery cohort repertoire had been produced on one sequencing platform. Rather than using new phenotypic data, the later analysis identified candidate immune exposures from TCR beta sequences and from how often those sequences occurred across donors. On average, about 240,000 unique TCR beta nucleotide sequences were sequenced per donor among 398 genotyped donors of the cohort, with roughly 18% of those sequences being non-productive. An early release that covered about 600 HLA-typed donors contained around 330 gigabases of sequencing data and tens of millions of unique TCR sequences. The study combined high-throughput TCR immunosequencing, statistical association of individual TCRs with disease status, and machine learning to predict cytomegalovirus infection status. To decide whether each TCR beta V gene segment behaved as functional or pseudogenic, an earlier analysis of approximately 590 of the donors relied on high-throughput TCR beta sequencing. Both class I and class II loci were covered by HLA typing, at four-digit resolution. Using immunosequencing, the study profiled T cell repertoires from about 610 subjects and related those repertoires to cytomegalovirus serostatus.

Study-level results and caveats: In vitro tests confirmed that three of the cytomegalovirus-associated TCR beta chains recognize cytomegalovirus antigens. The study gave a list of more than 150 TCR beta chains associated with cytomegalovirus. The only immune exposure information available for the cohort was CMV serostatus. Most TCR sequences were observed very rarely across donors, whereas some public TCRs were present in many individuals. A later genetic analysis associated a missense DCLRE1C variant with V-gene and J-gene trimming of TCR beta chains, and an independent cohort replicated the association. Only TCR beta chains were sequenced in this cohort, and the absence of alpha or paired-chain data limited detectable features. The classifier was reported to diagnose cytomegalovirus status with high specificity and sensitivity in both the original and validation cohorts. Assigning TCR associations to individual alleles was difficult when HLA alleles, especially DR and DQ, strongly co-occurred. Because the 87-base-pair reads could not distinguish some IMGT-functional V segments, including TRBV6-2 and TRBV6-3, those segments were excluded. Because HLA typing was unavailable for some donors at each locus, only the typed subset was used in association tests. In a later analysis, the rate of TCR association differed among HLA loci, with DRB1 alleles having the most associated TCRs and HLA-C alleles having the fewest. Broadly in line with IMGT annotations, most TCR beta V segments showed up in productive rearrangements about 87% or about 30% of the time in an earlier analysis of some 590 of the donors. According to a later analysis, parvovirus B19, influenza, CMV and Epstein-Barr virus appeared linked to several top co-occurrence clusters. A cluster of highly shared sequence variants was judged likely to represent a technical artifact of the sequencing pipeline. Linkage disequilibrium might explain the correlated functional status among segregating V segments, but an unknown experimental factor could not be excluded. A further reported finding was that TCR beta sequences accurately predicted the HLA-A and HLA-B alleles for most subjects in the first cohort. A later analysis found that most CMV-associated TCR beta chains appeared HLA-restricted, with HLA associations seemingly driven largely by CMV exposure. In a later genetic analysis, fewer N-insertions in productive TCRs were reported among donors in an Asian-associated ancestry cluster than the roughly 700-donor mean. The presence/absence analyses assumed that sequencing depth was roughly uniform across donors, and that assumption may not be true. Compared with equally common non-associated chains, HLA-associated TCR beta chains in a later analysis were more clonally expanded and had lower generation probabilities. Around 16 rarely observed V segments, including chromosome 9 orphons, were excluded from the earlier analysis of a few hundred of the donors because counts were too low. Specific HLA alleles were associated with more than 15,000 TCR beta sequences at a false discovery rate of 0.05 in a later analysis. According to the authors, the approach could potentially be generalized to other disease states and immunological phenotypes.

The cohort consisted of 650 to 700 healthy bone marrow donors. At the time of sampling, every cohort member was nominally healthy, though immune exposures that went unrecorded were likely present. The donor tested CMV seropositive and was one of the 289 seropositive cohort members. A peripheral blood sample was provided by each donor, and peripheral blood mononuclear cells were used for TCR beta sequencing. Genomic DNA extraction from the blood cell samples was performed with the Qiagen DNeasy Blood Extraction Kit. This clonotype originated in a man in his fifties or sixties in good health and CMV-seropositive. The sequenced sample was PBMCs. The rearrangement joined TRBV14 to TRBJ2-1; D gene: possibly TRBD1, on 5 matching bases. The bases read TGTGCCAGCAGCCTAGGGGCCAACTACAATGAGCAGTTCTTC. Its protein product is CASSLGANYNEQFF.